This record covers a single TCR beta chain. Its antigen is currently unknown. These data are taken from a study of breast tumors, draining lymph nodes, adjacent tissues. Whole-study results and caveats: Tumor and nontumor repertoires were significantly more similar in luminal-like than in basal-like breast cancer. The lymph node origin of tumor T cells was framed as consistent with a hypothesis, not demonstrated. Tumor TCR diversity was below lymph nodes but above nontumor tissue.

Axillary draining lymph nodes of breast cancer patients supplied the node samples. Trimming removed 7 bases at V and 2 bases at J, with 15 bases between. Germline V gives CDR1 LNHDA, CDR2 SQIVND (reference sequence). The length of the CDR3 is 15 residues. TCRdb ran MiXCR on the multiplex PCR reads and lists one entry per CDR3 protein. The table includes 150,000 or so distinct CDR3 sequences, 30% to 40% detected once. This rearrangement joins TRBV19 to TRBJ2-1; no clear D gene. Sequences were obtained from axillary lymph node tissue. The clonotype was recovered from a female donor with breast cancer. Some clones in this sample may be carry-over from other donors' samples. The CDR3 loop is CASTMRDTTYNEQFF. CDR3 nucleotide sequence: TGTGCCAGTACCATGCGAGACACTACCTACAATGAGCAGTTCTTC.